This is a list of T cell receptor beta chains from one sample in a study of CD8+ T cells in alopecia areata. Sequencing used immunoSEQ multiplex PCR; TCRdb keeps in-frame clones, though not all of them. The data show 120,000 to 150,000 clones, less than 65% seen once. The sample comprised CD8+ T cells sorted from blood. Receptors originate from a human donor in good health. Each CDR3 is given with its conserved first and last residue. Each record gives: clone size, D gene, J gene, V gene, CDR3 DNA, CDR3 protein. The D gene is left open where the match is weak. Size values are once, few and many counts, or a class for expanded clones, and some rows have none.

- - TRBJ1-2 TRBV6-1 TGTGCCAGCAGTGAAGCTCACAGGGTTGGCTACACCTTC CASSEAHRVGYTF
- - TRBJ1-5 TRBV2 TGTGCCAGCAGTGAACTTGGCGTCAGGGAGAAACAGCCCCAGCATTTT CASSELGVREKQPQHF
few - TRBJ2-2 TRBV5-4 TGTGCCAGCGAACCAACCCCATTGAACACCGGGGAGCTGTTTTTT CASEPTPLNTGELFF
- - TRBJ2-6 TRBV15 TGTGCCGCTGGGACGGCGGGGGCCAACGTCCTGACTTTC CAAGTAGANVLTF
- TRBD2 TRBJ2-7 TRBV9 TGTGCCAGCAGCCTCACTAGCGGGAGCTCCTACGAGCAGTACTTC CASSLTSGSSYEQYF
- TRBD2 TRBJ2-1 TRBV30 TGTGCCTGGAGTGTTAGCGGGAGCTCCTACAATGAGCAGTTCTTC CAWSVSGSSYNEQFF
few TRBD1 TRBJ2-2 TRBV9 TGTGCCAGCAGCGTAGGGTCCGGGGGACAGGACACCGGGGAGCTGTTTTTT CASSVGSGGQDTGELFF
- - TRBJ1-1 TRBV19 TGTGCCAGTACCTACGGACTTCTGAACACTGAAGCTTTCTTT CASTYGLLNTEAFF
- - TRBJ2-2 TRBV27 TGTGCCAGCAGTTTATCCCGGGTGGGCTATGATATTGCCGGGGAGCTGTTTTTT CASSLSRVGYDIAGELFF
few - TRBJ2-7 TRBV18 TGTGCCAGCTCACTCTCCTCCTACGAGCAGTACTTC CASSLSSYEQYF
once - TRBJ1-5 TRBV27 TGTGCCAGCCGTTCCGGGACAACAAATCAGCCCCAGCATTTT CASRSGTTNQPQHF
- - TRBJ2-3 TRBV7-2 TGTGCCAGCAGCTCCGTAATAGGTCCAGATACGCAGTATTTT CASSSVIGPDTQYF
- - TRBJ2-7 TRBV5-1 TGCGCCAGCAGTCCATCACCGAGCGCCTACGAGCAGTACTTC CASSPSPSAYEQYF
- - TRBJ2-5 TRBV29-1 TGCAGCGAGCAGGCTTCAACGGGGACCCAGTACTTC CSEQASTGTQYF
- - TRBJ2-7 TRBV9 TGTGCCAGCAGCGAGCAGGGGACACCAACCTACGAGCAGTACTTC CASSEQGTPTYEQYF
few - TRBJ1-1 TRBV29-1 TGCAGCGTTGTTTTCAGTGAAGCTTTCTTT CSVVFSEAFF
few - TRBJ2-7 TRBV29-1 TGCAGCGTTGGTGGTGAGGGCTACGAGCAGTACTTC CSVGGEGYEQYF
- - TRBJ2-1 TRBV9 TGTGCCAGCAGCCCCTGGAAAAATGACAATGAGCAGTTCTTC CASSPWKNDNEQFF
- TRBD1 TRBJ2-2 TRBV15 TGTGCCACCAGCAGAGTGACAGGGGGCACCGGGGAGCTGTTTTTT CATSRVTGGTGELFF
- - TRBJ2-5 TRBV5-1 TGCGCCAGCAGCTTGCGGACCGACATGTGGGGGACCCAGTACTTC CASSLRTDMWGTQYF
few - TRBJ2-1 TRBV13 TGTGCCAGCCGCTTCGCAGCTTCTAGTGAGCAGTTCTTC CASRFAASSEQFF
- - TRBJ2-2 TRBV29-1 TGCAGCGTTTGGAGGAGCACCGGGGAGCTGTTTTTT CSVWRSTGELFF
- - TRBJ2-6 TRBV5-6 TGTGCCAGCAGCTTGGACGGGTCTGGGGCCAACGTCCTGACTTTC CASSLDGSGANVLTF
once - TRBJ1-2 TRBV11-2 TGTGCCAGCAGCTTAGCCGACACCGGCTATGGCTACACCTTC CASSLADTGYGYTF
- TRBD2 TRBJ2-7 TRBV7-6 TGTGCCAGCAGCTTAACAGCGGGGGCTAAAGAGCAGTACTTC CASSLTAGAKEQYF
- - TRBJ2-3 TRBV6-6 TGTGCCAGCAGTTACGTTCGGGATACGCAGTATTTT CASSYVRDTQYF
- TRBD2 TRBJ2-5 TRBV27 TGTGCCAGCAGTCTTGGGAGCGGGGCAGAGACCCAGTACTTC CASSLGSGAETQYF
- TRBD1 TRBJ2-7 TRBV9 TGTGCCAGCAGCGTAGGGACAGGGGCCTACGAGCAGTACTTC CASSVGTGAYEQYF
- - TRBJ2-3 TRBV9 TGTGCCAGCAGCGCGGAGGGCCGGGGAGATACGCAGTATTTT CASSAEGRGDTQYF
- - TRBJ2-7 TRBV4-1 TGCGCCAGCAGCCAAGAGAGCGACCGGGGGCCTTCCTACGAGCAGTACTTC CASSQESDRGPSYEQYF
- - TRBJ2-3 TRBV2 TGTGCCAGCAGTGGTCGACCTACGGTTGGAGATACGGAGTTTTTT CASSGRPTVGDTEFF